This paragraph reports one T cell receptor (beta chain). No antigen is known for it. CDR1 and CDR2 from the germline V gene are SGHNT and YYREEE (reference sequence). J lost 4 bases, V lost 6 bases, and 7 bases had no gene match. The CDR3 extends over 14 amino acids. This record belongs to a study of cytomegalovirus exposure and HLA in healthy donors. Points from the study as a whole: The TCR clusters that emerged in the first cohort tended, a later analysis found, to co-occur in the 120 or so validation repertoires. Reported results showed that the classifier diagnosed cytomegalovirus status with high specificity and sensitivity.

The protocol was immunoSEQ multiplex PCR, while the TCRdb copy is restricted to in-frame clones and leaves out a portion. This sample carries over 85,000 clones, roughly 94% of them seen once, and the ten largest clones take roughly 0.82%. This sequence was found in a woman under 30 in good health and CMV-seronegative. Sequenced input: PBMCs. V and J are TRBV5-4 and TRBJ2-3; 8 bases map to TRBD2. This CDR3 reads CASKQAGASDTQYF. The DNA of the CDR3 is TGTGCCAGCAAGCAAGCGGGGGCCTCAGATACGCAGTATTTT.